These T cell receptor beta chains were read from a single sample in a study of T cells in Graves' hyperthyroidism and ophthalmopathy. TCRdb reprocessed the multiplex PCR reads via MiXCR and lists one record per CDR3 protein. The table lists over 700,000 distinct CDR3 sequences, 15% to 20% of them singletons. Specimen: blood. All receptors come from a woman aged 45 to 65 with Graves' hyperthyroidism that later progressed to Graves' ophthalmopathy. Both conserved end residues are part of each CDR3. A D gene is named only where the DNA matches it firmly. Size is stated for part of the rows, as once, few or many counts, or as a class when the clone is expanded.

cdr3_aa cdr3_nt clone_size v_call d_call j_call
CASSVWLNTEAFF TGTGCCAGCAGTGTTTGGTTGAACACTGAAGCTTTCTTT many TRBV2 . TRBJ1-1
CASTLGWGGTEAFF TGTGCCAGCACTCTGGGGTGGGGGGGCACTGAAGCTTTCTTT many TRBV12-3/TRBV12-4 . TRBJ1-1
CASTLIPGQGFDEQFF TGCGCCAGCACCTTAATACCGGGACAGGGGTTCGACGAGCAGTTCTTC . TRBV5-1 TRBD1 TRBJ2-1
CASSSRSSGGVGGELFF TGTGCCAGCAGCTCTAGGTCCAGCGGGGGGGTCGGCGGGGAGCTGTTTTTT few TRBV7-3 TRBD2 TRBJ2-2
CAWSVRGRDNEQFF TGTGCCTGGAGTGTTCGGGGGCGAGACAATGAGCAGTTCTTC . TRBV30 . TRBJ2-1
CSVQRTVMNTEAFF TGCAGCGTCCAAAGGACAGTAATGAACACTGAAGCTTTCTTT many TRBV29-1 . TRBJ1-1
CASSLNLGGRNSPLHF TGTGCCAGCAGCCTCAACTTGGGTGGTAGGAATTCACCCCTCCACTTT many TRBV12-3/TRBV12-4 . TRBJ1-6
CASSEGGLDYGYTF TGTGCCAGCAGTGAAGGGGGCCTGGACTATGGCTACACCTTC many TRBV6-1 . TRBJ1-2
CASSYVQGRSNQPQHF TGTGCCAGCAGTTACGTTCAGGGTCGGAGCAATCAGCCCCAGCATTTT many TRBV6-2/TRBV6-3 . TRBJ1-5
CASSQGTGNSPLHF TGTGCCAGCAGTCAAGGGACAGGGAATTCACCCCTCCACTTT few TRBV6-1 TRBD1 TRBJ1-6
CASSPGTSYSETQYF TGTGCCAGCAGCCCCGGGACTAGCTATTCGGAGACCCAGTACTTC . TRBV5-4 TRBD2 TRBJ2-5
CASSQEAGGRNQPQHF TGTGCCAGCAGCCAAGAGGCAGGGGGCCGCAATCAGCCCCAGCATTTT many TRBV4-2 TRBD1 TRBJ1-5
CASTVTTERGNTGELFF TGTGCCAGCACCGTCACAACAGAAAGGGGGAACACCGGGGAGCTGTTTTTT . TRBV11-1 . TRBJ2-2
CASSGTSGGTRGGELFF TGTGCCAGCAGTGGGACTAGCGGGGGGACGCGGGGCGGGGAGCTGTTTTTT many TRBV6-1 TRBD2 TRBJ2-2
CASSYRESSGYTF TGTGCCAGCAGCTACAGAGAATCCAGTGGCTACACCTTC . TRBV12-3/TRBV12-4 . TRBJ1-2
CASSQSGPGQETQYF TGCGCCAGCAGCCAATCGGGGCCCGGCCAAGAGACCCAGTACTTC . TRBV7-2 . TRBJ2-5
CASSYVASNNSPLHF TGTGCCAGCAGTTATGTGGCCAGCAATAATTCACCCCTCCACTTT many TRBV6-1 . TRBJ1-6
CASSLGQVYDTEAFF TGCGCCAGCAGCTTGGGGCAGGTCTACGACACTGAAGCTTTCTTT many TRBV5-1 . TRBJ1-1
CSAREPGTRTYEQYF TGCAGTGCTAGAGAACCCGGGACACGGACCTACGAGCAGTACTTC many TRBV20-1 . TRBJ2-7
CASRYQGSNTGELFF TGTGCCAGCAGGTATCAGGGCTCGAACACCGGGGAGCTGTTTTTT many TRBV11-1 . TRBJ2-2
CASTPGTGHTDTQYF TGCGCCAGCACCCCCGGGACAGGACATACGGATACGCAGTATTTT few TRBV5-1 TRBD1 TRBJ2-3
CSAGTGAQSGNQPQHF TGCAGTGCCGGGACAGGTGCTCAGTCGGGCAATCAGCCCCAGCATTTT once TRBV20-1 TRBD1 TRBJ1-5
CASRGTGRVDTQYF TGTGCCAGCAGGGGGACAGGGAGGGTAGATACGCAGTATTTT few TRBV6-1 TRBD1 TRBJ2-3
CASWSRGGTDTQYF TGTGCCAGCTGGTCGCGGGGGGGCACAGATACGCAGTATTTT many TRBV2 TRBD2 TRBJ2-3
CSVEVPSLYQETQYF TGCAGCGTTGAAGTTCCCAGTTTGTACCAAGAGACCCAGTACTTC once TRBV29-1 . TRBJ2-5
CASSEVRADYGYTF TGTGCCAGCAGTGAAGTCCGCGCAGACTATGGCTACACCTTC few TRBV2 . TRBJ1-2
CSARHGGQITDTQYF TGCAGTGCCCGACATGGCGGGCAGATCACAGATACGCAGTATTTT . TRBV20-1 . TRBJ2-3
CRPGQQETQYF TGCAGGCCAGGACAGCAAGAGACCCAGTACTTC . TRBV20-1 . TRBJ2-5
CASSLEGGAQYF TGTGCCAGCAGTTTAGAGGGGGGGGCCCAGTACTTC . TRBV12-3/TRBV12-4 . TRBJ2-5
CASTNRGAPNEKLFF TGTGCCAGCACTAACCGAGGGGCGCCTAATGAAAAACTGTTTTTT few TRBV6-1 . TRBJ1-4
CASSPRDRGRGNTEAFF TGTGCCAGCAGCCCACGGGACAGGGGGCGAGGGAACACTGAAGCTTTCTTT many TRBV7-9 TRBD1 TRBJ1-1
CASSYADSRNEKLFF TGTGCCAGCAGTTACGCCGACAGCCGAAATGAAAAACTGTTTTTT . TRBV6-5 . TRBJ1-4
CSVDRLAGSTDTQYF TGCAGTGTTGATAGACTAGCGGGGAGCACAGATACGCAGTATTTT . TRBV20-1 TRBD2 TRBJ2-3
CASSSELENTEAFF TGTGCCAGCAGCTCCGAGCTAGAGAACACTGAAGCTTTCTTT many TRBV11-1 . TRBJ1-1
CASSSGGRGRNQPQHF TGTGCCAGCAGCTCGGGGGGGCGCGGGCGCAATCAGCCCCAGCATTTT many TRBV7-9 . TRBJ1-5
CASSSARSGGAAREKLFF TGTGCCAGCAGCTCCGCCCGCTCGGGGGGGGCGGCGCGGGAAAAACTGTTTTTT . TRBV7-2 . TRBJ1-4
CASRPRLQSSYNEQFF TGTGCCAGCAGGCCAAGACTCCAAAGCTCCTACAATGAGCAGTTCTTC . TRBV6-2/TRBV6-3 . TRBJ2-1
CASSPDVGPPHNEQFF TGTGCCAGCAGCCCAGACGTGGGCCCTCCGCACAATGAGCAGTTCTTC few TRBV9 . TRBJ2-1
CASSQTSLAGEGETQYF TGTGCCAGCAGCCAGACGAGTCTAGCGGGGGAAGGGGAGACCCAGTACTTC many TRBV3-1 TRBD2 TRBJ2-5
CASSPLVGGQGEQFF TGTGCCAGCAGTCCCCTCGTGGGGGGGCAGGGTGAGCAGTTCTTC many TRBV12-3/TRBV12-4 . TRBJ2-1
CSAAGRLSYTF TGCAGTGCGGCCGGGAGGCTCAGCTACACCTTC many TRBV20-1 . TRBJ1-2
CASSPELGEQETQYF TGTGCCAGCAGCCCAGAGTTGGGGGAGCAAGAGACCCAGTACTTC many TRBV3-1 . TRBJ2-5
CASSSENLAYEQYF TGTGCCAGCAGCTCGGAGAACCTCGCCTACGAGCAGTACTTC . TRBV11-2 . TRBJ2-7
CASSLQGTVSGNTIYF TGCGCCAGCAGCTTACAAGGGACGGTCTCTGGAAACACCATATATTTT . TRBV5-1 . TRBJ1-3
CASSQDWDTKTYEQYF TGCGCCAGCAGCCAAGATTGGGACACAAAGACCTACGAGCAGTACTTC many TRBV4-1 . TRBJ2-7
CASSSEARATDEQYF TGTGCCAGCAGCTCGGAGGCCAGGGCTACTGACGAGCAGTACTTC many TRBV11-2 . TRBJ2-7
CATSDQGLAGAQETQYF TGTGCCACCAGTGATCAGGGACTAGCGGGGGCCCAAGAGACCCAGTACTTC . TRBV24-1 TRBD2 TRBJ2-5
CASRNSGNEQYF TGTGCCAGCAGAAACTCAGGGAACGAGCAGTACTTC few TRBV6-1 . TRBJ2-7
CASSSPGVAYEQYF TGTGCCAGCAGTAGCCCGGGGGTGGCCTACGAGCAGTACTTC . TRBV6-1 . TRBJ2-7
CASMLFSTDTQYF TGTGCCAGCATGCTATTTTCCACAGATACGCAGTATTTT many TRBV7-8 . TRBJ2-3
CASRPGLQRHGELFF TGTGCCAGCAGACCGGGACTACAGCGGCACGGGGAGCTGTTTTTT few TRBV27 TRBD2 TRBJ2-2
CASSLVGQGVHYGYTF TGTGCCAGCAGCTTAGTGGGGCAGGGTGTACACTATGGCTACACCTTC many TRBV11-2 . TRBJ1-2
CASSVSRTYEQYF TGTGCCAGCAGTGTGAGCAGGACCTACGAGCAGTACTTC . TRBV6-1 . TRBJ2-7
CASSPGGTVPYEQYF TGTGCCAGCTCACCAGGAGGGACAGTCCCCTACGAGCAGTACTTC many TRBV18 . TRBJ2-7
CASSYADRPPDTEAFF TGTGCCAGCAGTTACGCCGACAGGCCCCCGGACACTGAAGCTTTCTTT . TRBV6-5 . TRBJ1-1
CASSVGLNDEQFF TGTGCCAGCAGCGTGGGACTAAACGATGAGCAGTTCTTC . TRBV9 TRBD2 TRBJ2-1
CATSRYSGGLNEQYF TGTGCCACCAGCAGATATTCAGGGGGACTCAACGAGCAGTACTTC . TRBV15 . TRBJ2-7